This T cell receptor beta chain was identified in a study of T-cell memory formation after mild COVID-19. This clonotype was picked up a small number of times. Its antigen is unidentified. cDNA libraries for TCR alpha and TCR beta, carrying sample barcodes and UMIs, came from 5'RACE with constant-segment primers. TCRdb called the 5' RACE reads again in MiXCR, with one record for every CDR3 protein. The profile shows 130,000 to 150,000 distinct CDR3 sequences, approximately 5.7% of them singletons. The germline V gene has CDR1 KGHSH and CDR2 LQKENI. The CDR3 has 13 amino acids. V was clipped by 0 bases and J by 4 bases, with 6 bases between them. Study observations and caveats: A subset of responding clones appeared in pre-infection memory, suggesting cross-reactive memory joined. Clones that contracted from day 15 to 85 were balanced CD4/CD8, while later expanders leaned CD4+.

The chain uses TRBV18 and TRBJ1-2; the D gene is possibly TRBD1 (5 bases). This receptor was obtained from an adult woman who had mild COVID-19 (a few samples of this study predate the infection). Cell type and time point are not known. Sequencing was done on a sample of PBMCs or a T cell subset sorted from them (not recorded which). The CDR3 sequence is CASSPPQGYGYTF. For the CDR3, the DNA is TGTGCCAGCTCACCACCCCAGGGCTATGGCTACACCTTC.